These 25 T cell receptor beta chains came from one sample sequenced in a study of blood T cell repertoires in COVID-19. Some clones are missing from TCRdb's copy, which holds only in-frame ones; the method was immunoSEQ multiplex PCR. The sample consists of fewer than 300,000 clones, roughly 90% of them appearing once. Sequencing was performed on PBMCs or T cells enriched from blood (not recorded which). These receptors were collected from a woman younger than 45 who had recovered from COVID-19.

This sequence joins TRBV30 and TRBJ2-7, with TRBD2 matching 7 bases. Trimming removed 3 bases from V and 7 bases from J; junction bases left unmatched: 6. The CDR3 spans 12 residues. Germline lookup yields CDR1 GTSNPN and CDR2 SVGIG (reference sequence). The CDR3 region is CAWSIAGSEQYF. In DNA form, the CDR3 reads TGTGCCTGGAGCATAGCGGGTAGTGAGCAGTACTTC.

This clone appeared a single time. The gene calls are TRBV30 and TRBJ2-7, with TRBD2 identical over 9 bases. J lost 2 bases, V lost 1 base, and 12 bases had no gene match. Germline V gene sequence: CDR1 GTSNPN, CDR2 SVGIG (reference sequence). CDR3 length equals 17 residues. CDR3 nucleotide sequence: TGTGCCTGGAGTGACGCTAGCGGGACACTAAACCCCTACGAGCAGTACTTC. Encoded protein: CAWSDASGTLNPYEQYF.

The rearrangement joins TRBV15 to TRBJ1-2, with D possibly matching TRBD1 (5 bases). CDR3 length: 15 amino acids. Germline CDR1 and CDR2: LNHNV and YYDKDF (reference sequence). The V gene lost 1 base and the J gene lost 1 base, with 10 bases spanning the gap. The CDR3 DNA reads as TGTGCCACCAGCAGAGGCGGGACGGATAACTATGGCTACACCTTC. Protein product: CATSRGGTDNYGYTF. Full variable domain (outside the CDR3, taken from reference TRBV15 and TRBJ1-2): DAMVIQNPRYQVTQFGKPVTLSCSQTLNHNVMYWYQQKSSQAPKLLFHYYDKDFNNEADTPDNFQSRRPNTSFCFLDIRSPGLGDTAMYLCATSRGGTDNYGYTFGSGTRLTVV.

This chain links TRBV6-5 with TRBJ2-7; 7 bases match TRBD1. The CDR3 length is 13 residues. The germline gives CDR1 MNHEY, CDR2 SVGAGI. V shed 9 bases and J 0 bases; nucleotides not matched to a gene: 5. The CDR3 bases are TGTGCCAGTGGGGGACAGAGCTCCTACGAGCAGTACTTC. It codes for CASGGQSSYEQYF.

V gene TRBV11-2 combines with J gene TRBJ2-5; D perhaps matches TRBD1 (5 bases). Germline CDR1 and CDR2: SGHAT and FQNNGV. The CDR3 is 14 amino acids. With 1 base removed from V and 1 base from J, the gap between germline ends came to 7 bases. Here the CDR3 DNA reads TGTGCCAGCAGCTTAGGACAGCCCCAAGAGACCCAGTACTTC. Translation: CASSLGQPQETQYF.

This clone has just one count. V is TRBV7-2 and J is TRBJ2-5, with a possible D match to TRBD2 (5 bases). The germline gives CDR1 SGHTA, CDR2 FQGNSA. V was trimmed by 5 bases and J by 5 bases, leaving 21 bases between them. This CDR3 is built from 16 residues. As DNA, the CDR3 is TGTGCCAGCAGCCCTCGGGGATCACATACTCTGGAGACCCAGTACTTC. This codes for CASSPRGSHTLETQYF.

The chain couples TRBV5-6 to TRBJ2-7; a possible D gene is TRBD2 (5 bases). CDR1 and CDR2 (germline): SGHDT, YYEEEE. There are 16 residues in the CDR3. Trimming left V 2 bases short and J 1 base short, with 16 bases between. CDR3 DNA sequence: TGTGCCAGCAGCTTTGAGGGTGTCAGTTATTCCTACGAGCAGTACTTC. The encoded protein is CASSFEGVSYSYEQYF.

The chain has TRBV9 and TRBJ2-7; D is undetermined. The germline gives CDR1 SGDLS, CDR2 YYNGEE. The V end lost 1 base, the J end lost 5 bases, and 10 bases lay between the germline ends. The length of the CDR3 is 13 residues. The CDR3 is CASSVTASDEQYF. The CDR3 DNA follows: TGTGCCAGCAGCGTAACAGCTTCCGACGAGCAGTACTTC.

This chain joins TRBV28 and TRBJ2-4; D is perhaps TRBD2 (6 bases). This CDR3 has 15 residues. Trimming left V 4 bases short and J 0 bases short, with 10 bases between. Germline lookup yields CDR1 MDHEN and CDR2 SYDVKM. The CDR3 DNA reads as TGTGCCAGCAGTTCGGGAGTATTAGCCAAAAACATTCAGTACTTC. This encodes CASSSGVLAKNIQYF.

The CDR3 protein is CASSPGTGGYNEQFF. The CDR3 DNA follows: TGTGCCAGCTCACCCGGGACAGGGGGCTACAATGAGCAGTTCTTC. The chain employs TRBV18 and TRBJ2-1, with TRBD1 matching over 11 bases. The J segment lost 3 bases and the V segment lost 3 bases, leaving 1 base of the junction unmatched. This CDR3 contains 15 residues. Germline values: CDR1 KGHSH, CDR2 LQKENI.

The chain uses TRBV27 and TRBJ2-6; the D gene is possibly TRBD2 (6 bases). CDR3 size: 16 residues. With 4 bases removed from V and 0 bases from J, the gap between germline ends came to 10 bases. Looked up from germline, CDR1 is MNHEY and CDR2 is SMNVEV (reference sequence). The CDR3 sequence is CASSSGDVSGANVLTF. The DNA of the CDR3 is TGTGCCAGCAGTTCGGGGGATGTCTCTGGGGCCAACGTCCTGACTTTC.

V and J are TRBV27 and TRBJ2-1; D is unclear. This CDR3 is 15 amino acids long. V shed 0 bases and J shed 0 bases, with 6 bases lying between them. Germline V gene lookup returns CDR1 MNHEY and CDR2 SMNVEV (reference sequence). This CDR3 is CASSLSMSSYNEQFF. Written as DNA, the CDR3 is TGTGCCAGCAGTTTATCAATGAGCTCCTACAATGAGCAGTTCTTC.

J is TRBJ1-1 and V is TRBV7-2; a possible D gene is TRBD1 (6 bases). The germline V and J ends were trimmed by 1 base and 1 base, with 10 bases remaining between them. CDR1 and CDR2 from the germline V gene are SGHTA and FQGNSA. This CDR3 region has 15 residues. The CDR3 is CASSLVSRGNTEAFF. As DNA, the CDR3 is TGTGCCAGCAGCTTAGTATCCAGGGGGAACACTGAAGCTTTCTTT.

DNA of the CDR3: TGTGCCTGGAGTCCGCGCGGGACCTCCTACGAGCAGTACTTC. It yields the protein CAWSPRGTSYEQYF. The gene calls are TRBV30 and TRBJ2-7, with D perhaps matching TRBD2 (6 bases). There are 14 residues in the CDR3. The V gene's germline CDR1 is GTSNPN and CDR2 SVGIG (reference sequence). The V end lost 2 bases, the J end lost 0 bases, and 11 bases lay between the germline ends.

Regarding this clone: Sequence at one end of the junction differs from germline and may be a read error. The chain joins TRBV5-4 to TRBJ1-1; D is undetermined. The CDR3 consists of 11 residues. Germline V lookup: CDR1 SGHNT, CDR2 YYREEE (reference sequence). In nucleotides, the CDR3 is TGTGCCAGCAGCTTGGACACCGAAGCTTTCTTT. Translated: CASSLDTEAFF.

V gene TRBV30 combines with J gene TRBJ1-1; D is undetermined. Germline CDR1 and CDR2: GTSNPN and SVGIG (reference sequence). There are 13 residues in the CDR3. V lost 1 base, J lost 2 bases, and 8 bases lay in between. The CDR3 coding sequence is TGTGCCTGGAGTGGGGAGCTAAACACTGAAGCTTTCTTT. Protein product: CAWSGELNTEAFF. Based on the CDR3 plus reference TRBV30 and TRBJ1-1, the full variable domain is SQTIHQWPATLVQPVGSPLSLECTVEGTSNPNLYWYRQAAGRGLQLLFYSVGIGQISSEVPQNLSASRPQDRQFILSSKKLLLSDSGFYLCAWSGELNTEAFFGQGTRLTVV.

The CDR3 coding sequence is TGTGCCAGCAGTTACTCCCGACAGGGAGAGACCCAGTACTTC. Amino acids: CASSYSRQGETQYF. The V and J genes are TRBV6-2 or TRBV6-3 and TRBJ2-5; TRBD1 matches 7 bases. The length of the CDR3 is 14 residues. J was trimmed by 4 bases and V by 0 bases; bases with no gene match: 2. The germline CDR1 and CDR2 sequences are MNHEY and SVGEGT.

The chain combines TRBV4-3 with TRBJ2-7, with 10 bases lining up with TRBD1. CDR1 and CDR2 from the germline V gene are LGHNA and YSLEER. Unmatched junction bases numbered 10, after V lost 4 bases and J lost 4 bases. The CDR3 covers 16 residues. The CDR3 spells CASSRVGGTGEYEQYF. Written as DNA, the CDR3 is TGCGCCAGCAGCCGGGTTGGCGGGACAGGGGAATACGAGCAGTACTTC.

J is TRBJ2-1 and V is TRBV12-3 or TRBV12-4, with D tentatively TRBD1 (5 bases). The germline V and J ends were trimmed by 5 bases and 4 bases, with 9 bases remaining between them. CDR3 length: 13 residues. The DNA for the CDR3 is TGTGCCAGCAGTCCTGGACATTACAATGAGCAGTTCTTC. Amino acid sequence: CASSPGHYNEQFF.

This rearrangement joins TRBV28 to TRBJ2-3; 11 bases match TRBD2. V dropped 3 bases and J dropped 4; count of bases not matched to a gene: 9. The CDR3 loop spans 17 amino acids. Germline values: CDR1 MDHEN, CDR2 SYDVKM. The CDR3 DNA reads as TGTGCCAGCAGTTTTCCTACTAGCGGGAGTTTCGCAGATACGCAGTATTTT. Translating gives CASSFPTSGSFADTQYF.

The DNA of the CDR3 is TGTGCCAGCAGTTCCGACAGGGTCTTAAGCAATCAGCCCCAGCATTTT. It encodes CASSSDRVLSNQPQHF. This chain joins TRBV2 and TRBJ1-5, with 7 bases fitting TRBD1. V lost 5 bases, J lost 1 base, and 8 bases stayed unmatched. The germline gives CDR1 SNHLY, CDR2 FYNNEI. The length of the CDR3 is 16 residues. The full variable domain, rest sourced from reference TRBV2 and TRBJ1-5, is EPEVTQTPSHQVTQMGQEVILRCVPISNHLYFYWYRQILGQKVEFLVSFYNNEISEKSEIFDDQFSVERPDGSNFTLKIRSTKLEDSAMYFCASSSDRVLSNQPQHFGDGTRLSIL.

The chain joins TRBV15 to TRBJ2-7; 7 bases line up with TRBD2. J lost 4 bases, V lost 0 bases, and 6 bases had no gene match. This CDR3 is built from 15 residues. Germline V gene data show CDR1 as LNHNV and CDR2 as YYDKDF (reference sequence). The CDR3 sequence: CATSREAGEAYEQYF. The DNA for the CDR3 is TGTGCCACCAGCAGAGAGGCGGGAGAGGCGTACGAGCAGTACTTC.

This clone was picked up a small number of times. At one of its ends the junction is not consistent with the germline gene, which may arise from a read error. The chain is built from TRBV7-2 and TRBJ2-3; 9 bases fit TRBD1. The CDR3 contains 15 residues. The germline V gene encodes CDR1 SGHTA and CDR2 FQGNSA. The CDR3 region is CASRPPGQGPSRLDF. CDR3 nucleotides: TGTGCCAGCCGACCGCCGGGACAGGGCCCCAGTCGGTTGGATTTT.

This clone appeared a single time. The gene calls are TRBV6-2 or TRBV6-3 and TRBJ2-6; D unclear. Trimming removed 0 bases at V and 2 bases at J, with 11 bases between. The CDR3 sequence is 17 residues long. Germline V gene data show CDR1 as MNHEY and CDR2 as SVGEGT. The CDR3 sequence: CASSYSAWSAGANVLTF. CDR3 bases: TGTGCCAGCAGTTACTCGGCGTGGAGCGCTGGGGCCAACGTCCTGACTTTC.

This clone was found once. J is TRBJ2-7 and V is TRBV19, with TRBD1 identical over 7 bases. Germline loops: CDR1 LNHDA, CDR2 SQIVND (reference sequence). This CDR3 has 14 residues. Trimming took 7 bases from V and 1 from J; bases not matched to a gene: 7. The CDR3 region is CASTPDRSSYEQYF. The CDR3 coding sequence is TGTGCCAGTACCCCGGACAGGTCATCCTACGAGCAGTACTTC.